Listed here are 26 T cell receptor beta chains from one sample, sequenced in a study of T cell responses to AZD1222 COVID-19 vaccine. The data were produced by immunoSEQ multiplex PCR, yet TCRdb's version contains in-frame clones alone and is incomplete. The data contain 65,000 to 85,000 clones, 90% of them seen just once; the ten biggest clones take up around 4.9%. Material: peripheral blood, obtained on day 0 of AZD1222 vaccination. Receptor source: an adult in good health.

This chain joins TRBV10-3 and TRBJ2-3, with a possible D match to TRBD1 (6 bases). Deletions cut 6 bases from V and 2 bases from J, with 24 bases between. CDR3 length: 18 residues. The germline CDR1 and CDR2 sequences are ENHRY and SYGVKD. The CDR3 region is CAIREGKGQGSHTDTQYF. In DNA form, the CDR3 reads TGTGCCATCAGGGAAGGGAAGGGGCAGGGGTCCCACACAGATACGCAGTATTTT.

V gene TRBV10-3 combines with J gene TRBJ1-2; D uncertain. Per the germline V gene, CDR1 is ENHRY and CDR2 is SYGVKD. The CDR3 sequence is 14 residues long. The V end lost 3 bases, the J end lost 0 bases, and 8 bases lay between the germline ends. CDR3 DNA sequence: TGTGCCATCAGTGAAGGCAGAGCTAACTATGGCTACACCTTC. This encodes CAISEGRANYGYTF.

The chain links TRBV18 to TRBJ2-2; D not certain. V was clipped by 4 bases and J by 6 bases, with 21 bases between them. The CDR3 runs to 17 residues. Germline CDR1 and CDR2: KGHSH and LQKENI. The CDR3 is CASSREAPPYFAGELFF. CDR3 DNA sequence: TGTGCCAGCTCACGAGAGGCGCCCCCTTATTTCGCCGGGGAGCTGTTTTTT.

The chain has TRBV5-4 and TRBJ1-6; D is possibly TRBD1 (6 bases). Germline CDR1 SGHNT, CDR2 YYREEE (reference sequence). V was shortened by 5 bases and J by 1 base, with 22 bases between the two germline ends. This CDR3 has 19 residues. The CDR3 nucleotides are TGTGCCAGCAGGAGGGGGACACCTGGGGTTGAGTCCTATAATTCACCCCTCCACTTT. It encodes CASRRGTPGVESYNSPLHF.

CDR3: CASSSPETGAPYEQYF. The DNA for the CDR3 is TGCGCCAGCAGCTCGCCCGAAACAGGGGCACCCTACGAGCAGTACTTC. The V and J genes are TRBV5-1 and TRBJ2-7; 7 nucleotides align to TRBD1. Germline-derived CDR1 and CDR2 are SGHRS and YFSETQ. J gave up 2 bases and V 3 bases, and 11 bases lay outside the gene matches. The CDR3 totals 16 residues.

The chain couples TRBV6-6 to TRBJ1-2; D is undetermined. Trimming left V 4 bases short and J 7 bases short, with 10 bases between. The CDR3 runs to 12 residues. From germline, CDR1 is MNHNY and CDR2 SVGAGI (reference sequence). Written as DNA, the CDR3 is TGTGCCAGCAGTTTGCAGGAGGCTGGCTACACCTTC. It is translated as CASSLQEAGYTF.

The J gene is TRBJ2-2, the V gene TRBV5-6; 14 bases match TRBD2. This CDR3 is 17 amino acids long. Germline CDR1 SGHDT, CDR2 YYEEEE. V trimming: 3 bases; J trimming: 8 bases; junction bases outside the gene matches: 9. The CDR3 protein is CASSSPTSGGAIGELFF. The CDR3 nucleotides are TGTGCCAGCAGCTCCCCGACTAGCGGGGGGGCTATTGGGGAGCTGTTTTTT.

V gene TRBV5-5 combines with J gene TRBJ1-1; D is unclear. The CDR3 contains 16 residues. The germline V and J ends were trimmed by 0 bases and 1 base, with 13 bases remaining between them. Germline CDR1 SGHKS, CDR2 YYEKEE (reference sequence). The CDR3 reads CASSLGSGKPNTEAFF. For the CDR3, the DNA is TGTGCCAGCAGCTTGGGATCCGGGAAACCGAACACTGAAGCTTTCTTT.

The chain is built from TRBV6-6 and TRBJ1-1; no clear D gene. V was clipped by 6 bases and J by 6 bases, with 17 bases between them. The CDR3 loop spans 14 amino acids. CDR1 MNHNY and CDR2 SVGAGI come from the germline V gene (reference sequence). The CDR3 reads CASSDITEVAEAFF. The CDR3 DNA is TGTGCCAGCAGCGATATCACGGAGGTTGCTGAAGCTTTCTTT.

V and J are TRBV6-8 and TRBJ2-1; 7 bases are shared with TRBD2. The germline gives CDR1 MNHGY, CDR2 SAAAGT. Germline trimming cut 4 bases from V and 10 bases from J; bases unmatched to any gene: 4. This CDR3 contains 12 residues. The CDR3 protein is CASSWEGDEQFF. CDR3 coding DNA: TGTGCCAGCAGTTGGGAGGGTGACGAGCAGTTCTTC.

V usage is TRBV18 and J usage is TRBJ1-5; D not resolved. The germline V and J ends were trimmed by 3 bases and 4 bases, with 10 bases remaining between them. The germline CDR1 and CDR2 sequences are KGHSH and LQKENI. CDR3 length: 14 residues. The CDR3 sequence: CASSPGQSNQPQHF. DNA of the CDR3: TGTGCCAGCTCACCCGGGCAGTCAAATCAGCCCCAGCATTTT.

The chain recombines TRBV14 with TRBJ2-5; D is unresolved. Germline V CDR1 and CDR2: SGHDN, FVKESK. The V end was cut by 4 bases, the J end by 4 bases, with 13 bases between. CDR3 length: 14 residues. The CDR3 nucleotides read TGTGCCAGCAGCCCCCAGGCCTTTGTAGAGACCCAGTACTTC. This sequence encodes CASSPQAFVETQYF.

The chain links TRBV2 to TRBJ2-5; 16 bases agree with TRBD2. This CDR3 is 20 amino acids long. Germline V gene sequence: CDR1 SNHLY, CDR2 FYNNEI. Trimming at V came to 7 bases and at J to 0 bases, leaving 14 bases not matched to a gene. As DNA, the CDR3 is TGTGCCAGCACCGCCGGGACTAGCGGGGGGGCGGCCTCTTACCAAGAGACCCAGTACTTC. Its translation: CASTAGTSGGAASYQETQYF.

This chain links TRBV6-2 or TRBV6-3 with TRBJ1-2, with TRBD1 matching 7 bases. This CDR3 contains 15 residues. Looked up from germline, CDR1 is MNHEY and CDR2 is SVGEGT. Losses at the gene ends were 5 bases for V and 4 bases for J; bases not matched to a gene: 10. CDR3 in amino acids: CASSDRQGAGYGYTF. DNA of the CDR3: TGTGCCAGCAGTGACAGACAGGGCGCTGGCTATGGCTACACCTTC.

V and J are TRBV4-2 and TRBJ1-4; D remains unclear. Trimming shortened V by 0 bases and J by 4 bases, and 9 bases separated the two germline ends. This CDR3 contains 15 residues. Germline V gene data show CDR1 as LGHNA and CDR2 as YNFKEQ. CDR3 in amino acids: CASSQEPGNNEKLFF. CDR3 coding DNA: TGTGCCAGCAGCCAAGAGCCCGGAAATAATGAAAAACTGTTTTTT.

The chain joins TRBV11-2 to TRBJ2-3; D perhaps matches TRBD1 (6 bases). Germline V gives CDR1 SGHAT, CDR2 FQNNGV. The CDR3 is 15 amino acids. V was clipped by 1 base and J by 1 base, with 9 bases between them. CDR3 region: CASSLVGARTDTQYF. The CDR3, as DNA: TGTGCCAGCAGCTTAGTGGGGGCGCGCACAGATACGCAGTATTTT.

J is TRBJ1-5 and V is TRBV28; D is possibly TRBD1 (6 bases). The CDR3 has 15 amino acids. Germline values: CDR1 MDHEN, CDR2 SYDVKM. V was pared by 5 bases and J by 5 bases, with 16 bases between. For the CDR3, the DNA is TGTGCCAGCAGTAACGGGGTGACAGGTTATCAGCCCCAGCATTTT. This sequence encodes CASSNGVTGYQPQHF. The whole variable domain, remainder taken from reference TRBV28 and TRBJ1-5, is DVKVTQSSRYLVKRTGEKVFLECVQDMDHENMFWYRQDPGLGLRLIYFSYDVKMKEKGDIPEGYSVSREKKERFSLILESASTNQTSMYLCASSNGVTGYQPQHFGDGTRLSIL.

The V gene is TRBV28, the J gene TRBJ1-1; D unresolved. V lost 2 bases, J lost 5 bases, and 12 bases lay in between. CDR1 MDHEN and CDR2 SYDVKM come from the germline V gene. The CDR3 has 14 amino acids. The CDR3: CASSLLGMGTEAFF. CDR3 coding DNA: TGTGCCAGCAGTTTACTCGGGATGGGGACTGAAGCTTTCTTT.

The chain employs TRBV19 and TRBJ1-1; D is perhaps TRBD1 (6 bases). CDR3 length: 14 amino acids. Germline CDR1 LNHDA, CDR2 SQIVND (reference sequence). V was shortened by 7 bases and J by 2 bases, with 14 bases between the two germline ends. The CDR3 DNA sequence: TGTGCCAGTACCCACAGGGACTATAACACTGAAGCTTTCTTT. It yields the protein CASTHRDYNTEAFF. The full variable domain, in which reference TRBV19 and TRBJ1-1 provide the parts outside the CDR3, is DGGITQSPKYLFRKEGQNVTLSCEQNLNHDAMYWYRQDPGQGLRLIYYSQIVNDFQKGDIAEGYSVSREKKESFPLTVTSAQKNPTAFYLCASTHRDYNTEAFFGQGTRLTVV.

The chain carries TRBV27 and TRBJ2-3; 9 positions match TRBD2. Germline V lookup: CDR1 MNHEY, CDR2 SMNVEV (reference sequence). This CDR3 spans 16 amino acids. V lost 1 base, J lost 2 bases, and 4 bases stayed unmatched. The CDR3 loop reads CASSLYLAGNTDTQYF. DNA of the CDR3: TGTGCCAGCAGTTTATACCTAGCGGGAAACACAGATACGCAGTATTTT.

The V gene is TRBV3-1 (or the pseudogene TRBV3-2), the J gene TRBJ1-4; tentatively, D is TRBD1 (5 bases). V was trimmed by 5 bases and J by 3 bases, leaving 13 bases between them. Germline CDR1 is LGHDT and CDR2 is YNNKEL (reference sequence). The CDR3 totals 15 residues. The CDR3 protein is CASSSHDRSNEKLFF. The CDR3, as DNA: TGTGCCAGCAGCTCACATGACAGATCTAATGAAAAACTGTTTTTT.

This chain links TRBV7-2 with TRBJ2-7; 8 bases line up with TRBD1. V trimming: 2 bases; J trimming: 2 bases; junction bases outside the gene matches: 2. The CDR3 loop spans 14 amino acids. Germline values: CDR1 SGHTA, CDR2 FQGNSA. DNA of the CDR3: TGTGCCAGCAGCTTACCAGGGGGCCCCTACGAGCAGTACTTC. Protein: CASSLPGGPYEQYF. The full variable domain, in which reference TRBV7-2 and TRBJ2-7 provide the parts outside the CDR3, is GAGVSQSPSNKVTEKGKDVELRCDPISGHTALYWYRQSLGQGLEFLIYFQGNSAPDKSGLPSDRFSAERTGGSVSTLTIQRTQQEDSAVYLCASSLPGGPYEQYFGPGTRLTVT.

The rearrangement uses TRBV6-5 and TRBJ2-5; D uncertain. V was clipped by 1 base and J by 3 bases, with 6 bases between them. The CDR3 sequence is 13 residues long. The germline V gene has CDR1 MNHEY and CDR2 SVGAGI. The CDR3 bases are TGTGCCAGCAGTTACTACCATGAAGAGACCCAGTACTTC. This sequence encodes CASSYYHEETQYF.

This sequence joins TRBV15 and TRBJ1-5, with D perhaps matching TRBD1 (6 bases). V lost 3 bases and J lost 0, with 12 bases in between. CDR3 length: 16 amino acids. The germline V gene encodes CDR1 LNHNV and CDR2 YYDKDF (reference sequence). The CDR3 bases are TGTGCCACCAGCAGGGACAGCATCCTTAGCAATCAGCCCCAGCATTTT. The encoded protein is CATSRDSILSNQPQHF.

The chain combines TRBV18 with TRBJ1-1; no definite D call. The V end lost 1 base, the J end lost 1 base, and 4 bases lay between the germline ends. The CDR3 totals 13 residues. CDR1 is KGHSH, CDR2 LQKENI, per germline. The CDR3 protein is CASSPQPNTEAFF. CDR3 bases: TGTGCCAGCTCACCACAGCCGAACACTGAAGCTTTCTTT.

The CDR3 DNA follows: TGTGCCAGCAGCCCCGGACAGGGCACAGATACGCAGTATTTT. It translates to CASSPGQGTDTQYF. V gene TRBV5-5 combines with J gene TRBJ2-3; 7 nucleotides match TRBD1. V was pared by 4 bases and J by 1 base, with 3 bases of the junction left unmatched. CDR1 is SGHKS and CDR2 is YYEKEE in the germline V gene (reference sequence). The CDR3 length is 14 residues. The variable domain in full, completed from reference TRBV5-5 and TRBJ2-3, reads DAGVTQSPTHLIKTRGQQVTLRCSPISGHKSVSWYQQVLGQGPQFIFQYYEKEERGRGNFPDRFSARQFPNYSSELNVNALLLGDSALYLCASSPGQGTDTQYFGPGTRLTVL.